Presented here are 22 T cell receptor beta chains from one specimen sequenced in a study of blood T cell repertoires in COVID-19 (dated by TCRdb to 2020 to 2021). The library was made by the immunoSEQ multiplex PCR assay. TCRdb obtained this table from immuneACCESS and retained in-frame rearrangements with V and J assigned. These tables miss some clones; where compared with another copy, unresolved V genes account for less than half of the shortfall, and the remainder is unexplained. For this sample the table gives about 15,000 clones, of which more than 70% were detected only once. Roughly 15% of the sample comes from the top ten. Sequences were obtained from peripheral blood. These receptors came from a human donor in a cohort sampled during active COVID-19.

This clone was found a few times. The V call is TRBV7-9, the J call TRBJ1-1; possibly TRBD1 for D (6 bases). The CDR3 runs 15 residues. Between the trimmed V and J ends, which lost 0 bases and 5 bases, there was a span of 13 bases. CDR1 and CDR2 (germline): SEHNR, FQNEAQ (reference sequence). For the CDR3, the DNA is TGTGCCAGCAGCTTAGCAGGTGGCAGGGGAACTGAAGCTTTCTTT. Translating it yields CASSLAGGRGTEAFF.

This clone is a singleton in its sample. The chain uses TRBV10-2 and TRBJ1-2, with TRBD1 matching over 7 bases. Germline V CDR1 and CDR2: WSHSY, SAAADI. V lost 5 bases and J lost 6; bases outside the gene matches: 6. The CDR3 extends over 13 amino acids. CDR3 coding DNA: TGCGCCAGCAGTCCGCAGGGGGTTAATGGCTACACCTTC. This gives the protein CASSPQGVNGYTF.

The V call is TRBV29-1, the J call TRBJ2-7; 9 bases agree with TRBD1. V shed 7 bases and J 5 bases; nucleotides not matched to a gene: 6. The CDR3 is made up of 12 amino acids. Germline CDR1 SQVTM, CDR2 ANQGSEA. CDR3: CSGGDRADEQYF. CDR3 sequence (DNA): TGCAGCGGGGGGGACAGGGCAGACGAGCAGTACTTC.

This clone was seen only once. The chain combines TRBV5-1 with TRBJ1-5; TRBD1 agrees at 7 bases. Germline V gene sequence: CDR1 SGHRS, CDR2 YFSETQ. Trimming at V came to 4 bases and at J to 4 bases, leaving 8 bases not matched to a gene. This CDR3 region has 15 residues. The CDR3 reads CASSPSSGGNQPQHF. CDR3 coding DNA: TGCGCCAGCAGCCCAAGCTCAGGGGGAAATCAGCCCCAGCATTTT.

This clone was observed a single time. The chain has TRBV7-2 and TRBJ1-2; no reliable D call. Germline CDR1 and CDR2: SGHTA and FQGNSA. V lost 8 bases and J 5 bases, leaving 9 bases between the germline ends. The CDR3 is made up of 11 amino acids. In DNA form, the CDR3 reads TGTGCCAGCTCGAGAGAGTATGGCTACACCTTC. It encodes CASSREYGYTF.

J is TRBJ1-2 and V is TRBV4-2; 7 positions match TRBD1. CDR3 size: 16 residues. V lost 5 bases to trimming and J lost 5 bases; unmatched junction nucleotides: 14. Germline CDR1 reads LGHNA; CDR2 reads YNFKEQ. CDR3 sequence: CASSIQGQTFEYGYTF. The CDR3 DNA sequence: TGTGCCAGCAGCATACAGGGACAGACGTTTGAATATGGCTACACCTTC.

The rearrangement uses TRBV19 and TRBJ2-7, with D maybe TRBD2 (5 bases). CDR3 size: 14 residues. Looked up from germline, CDR1 is LNHDA and CDR2 is SQIVND (reference sequence). V lost 1 base and J lost 5, with 12 bases in between. CDR3 sequence reads: CASSIVSSIDEQYF. Here the CDR3 DNA reads TGTGCCAGTAGTATAGTTTCTAGCATCGACGAGCAGTACTTC.

V and J are TRBV12-3 or TRBV12-4 and TRBJ2-5, with 7 bases aligning to TRBD1. CDR3 length: 12 residues. V shed 6 bases, J shed 3 bases, and the junction held 1 base outside the gene matches. In nucleotides, the CDR3 is TGTGCCAGCAGCACAGGGGAAGAGACCCAGTACTTC. Amino acids: CASSTGEETQYF.

This clone occurred once. The chain has TRBV10-3 and TRBJ2-5, with 7 bases matching TRBD2. The CDR3 contains 15 residues. V trimming: 8 bases; J trimming: 1 base; junction bases outside the gene matches: 10. Germline assignment: CDR1 ENHRY and CDR2 SYGVKD. The CDR3 bases are TGTGCCATCTCGGACTCTGGCGGGAGCCAAGAGACCCAGTACTTC. It yields the protein CAISDSGGSQETQYF.

In its sample, this clone was seen a few times. The gene calls are TRBV7-2 and TRBJ2-5, with 11 nucleotides matching TRBD2. V was clipped by 1 base and J by 5 bases; unmatched bases: 9. Per the germline V gene, CDR1 is SGHTA and CDR2 is FQGNSA. This CDR3 contains 17 residues. CDR3 amino acids: CASSLVLLAGARETQYF. The DNA of the CDR3 is TGTGCCAGCAGCTTAGTTTTACTAGCGGGGGCGAGGGAGACCCAGTACTTC.

The J gene is TRBJ2-1, the V gene TRBV25-1, with TRBD2 as a possible D gene (6 bases). The CDR3 totals 15 residues. The ends were cut back, 1 base at V and 1 base at J, with 8 bases in the middle. Germline CDR1 MGHDK, CDR2 SYGVNS. The CDR3 is CASSESAGSYNEQFF. The CDR3 DNA is TGTGCCAGCAGTGAATCGGCGGGATCCTACAATGAGCAGTTCTTC.

The chain is built from TRBV6-2 or TRBV6-3 and TRBJ2-7; 7 bases are a match to TRBD1. The germline gives CDR1 MNHEY, CDR2 SVGEGT. Trimming took 2 bases from V and 2 from J; bases not matched to a gene: 9. This CDR3 spans 16 amino acids. CDR3 nucleotide sequence: TGTGCCAGCAGTTACACCGGGACAGAGACTACCTACGAGCAGTACTTC. Translated, it gives CASSYTGTETTYEQYF.

The genes are TRBV21-1 and TRBJ2-7; the listed D gene, TRBD2, was not tested against the DNA. TRBV21-1 is an annotated pseudogene. The CDR3 has 17 residues. DNA for the CDR3: TGTGCCAGCAGCAAACTAGGGCGGCCGGGGATGGGGTCCGAGCAGTACTTC. Translated, it gives CASSKLGRPGMGSEQYF.

The V call is TRBV28, the J call TRBJ2-1, with unresolved D. Germline V gene data show CDR1 as MDHEN and CDR2 as SYDVKM. The CDR3 is 14 amino acids. With 6 bases removed from V and 0 bases from J, the gap between germline ends came to 9 bases. The CDR3 bases are TGTGCCAGCAGCTATATGAACTCCTACAATGAGCAGTTCTTC. The encoded protein is CASSYMNSYNEQFF.

The chain has TRBV6-5 and TRBJ1-1; D gene ambiguous. The germline V gene has CDR1 MNHEY and CDR2 SVGAGI. CDR3 length equals 11 residues. V was trimmed by 4 bases and J by 14 bases, leaving 14 bases between them. The CDR3 here is CASSSSLGPFF. The CDR3 DNA follows: TGTGCCAGCAGTTCTTCTCTTGGGCCATTCTTT.

This rearrangement joins TRBV5-8 to TRBJ2-3, with 8 bases aligning to TRBD2. The CDR3 is 14 amino acids. V gave up 9 bases and J gave up 2 bases; unmatched junction bases: 8. The germline V gene encodes CDR1 SGHTS and CDR2 YDEGEE. CDR3: CANATSGDTDTQYF. In DNA, the CDR3 is TGTGCCAACGCAACTAGCGGAGACACAGATACGCAGTATTTT.

The rearrangement joins TRBV9 to TRBJ2-7; 8 bases agree with TRBD2. This CDR3 comprises 15 residues. CDR1 is SGDLS, CDR2 YYNGEE, per germline. V shed 2 bases, J shed 4 bases, and the junction held 8 bases outside the gene matches. The CDR3 DNA sequence: TGTGCCAGCAGCGTCCAGCCGGGACTAGGGTACGAGCAGTACTTC. Residues: CASSVQPGLGYEQYF. Drawing the rest from reference TRBV9 and TRBJ2-7, the complete variable domain is DSGVTQTPKHLITATGQRVTLRCSPRSGDLSVYWYQQSLDQGLQFLIQYYNGEERAKGNILERFSAQQFPDLHSELNLSSLELGDSALYFCASSVQPGLGYEQYFGPGTRLTVT.

V usage is TRBV7-9 and J usage is TRBJ2-1, with D possibly TRBD1 on 5 matching bases. Germline values: CDR1 SEHNR, CDR2 FQNEAQ (reference sequence). V was trimmed by 5 bases and J by 6 bases, leaving 17 bases between them. This CDR3 is 15 amino acids long. Here the CDR3 DNA reads TGTGCCAGCAGCCCCAAGATCAGGGTTGGCAATGAGCAGTTCTTC. It codes for CASSPKIRVGNEQFF. Drawing the rest from reference TRBV7-9 and TRBJ2-1, the complete variable domain is DTGVSQNPRHKITKRGQNVTFRCDPISEHNRLYWYRQTLGQGPEFLTYFQNEAQLEKSRLLSDRFSAERPKGSFSTLEIQRTEQGDSAMYLCASSPKIRVGNEQFFGPGTRLTVL.

The chain links TRBV18 to TRBJ2-2, with 7 bases identical to TRBD2. The ends lost 2 bases at V and 4 bases at J; junction bases unmatched: 13. Germline CDR1 KGHSH, CDR2 LQKENI. The CDR3 is 18 amino acids. CDR3: CASSPNRTRVVVTGELFF. CDR3 nucleotides: TGTGCCAGCTCACCAAATAGGACTAGAGTTGTAGTCACCGGGGAGCTGTTTTTT.

V is TRBV6-1 and J is TRBJ2-7; tentatively, D is TRBD1 (6 bases). This CDR3 has 14 amino acids. Trimming stripped 2 bases from V and 2 bases from J, with 10 bases between. Germline loops: CDR1 MNHNS, CDR2 SASEGT. The DNA of the CDR3 is TGTGCCAGCAGTGAAATGTCAGGGGCCTACGAGCAGTACTTC. Amino acid sequence: CASSEMSGAYEQYF.

The gene calls are TRBV5-4 and TRBJ2-3; 12 bases fit TRBD2. CDR3 length: 17 amino acids. V shed 4 bases and J 0 bases; nucleotides not matched to a gene: 6. In germline, CDR1 is SGHNT, CDR2 YYREEE (reference sequence). In nucleotides, the CDR3 is TGTGCCAGCAGCGGCGGACTAGCGGGACGTAGCACAGATACGCAGTATTTT. As protein: CASSGGLAGRSTDTQYF.

This CDR3 is CASSLSVLAVMYEADTQYF. In DNA form, the CDR3 reads TGTGCCAGCAGCCTTTCCGTTCTAGCGGTCATGTATGAGGCAGATACGCAGTATTTT. The chain carries TRBV7-9 and TRBJ2-3, with 7 bases aligning to TRBD2. The germline CDR1 and CDR2 sequences are SEHNR and FQNEAQ (reference sequence). Trimming cost V 5 bases and J 4 bases; bases outside gene matches: 21. This CDR3 comprises 19 residues.